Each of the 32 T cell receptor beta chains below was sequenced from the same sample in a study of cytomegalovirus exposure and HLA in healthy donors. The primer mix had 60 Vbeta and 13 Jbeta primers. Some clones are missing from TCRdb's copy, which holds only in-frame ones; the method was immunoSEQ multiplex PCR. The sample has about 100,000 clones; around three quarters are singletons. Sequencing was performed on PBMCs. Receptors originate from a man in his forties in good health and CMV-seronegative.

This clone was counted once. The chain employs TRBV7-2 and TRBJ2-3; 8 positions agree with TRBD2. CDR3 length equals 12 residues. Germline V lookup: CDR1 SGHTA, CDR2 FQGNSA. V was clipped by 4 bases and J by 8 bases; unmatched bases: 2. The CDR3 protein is CASSWGLGTQYF. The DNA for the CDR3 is TGTGCCAGCAGCTGGGGACTAGGTACGCAGTATTTT.

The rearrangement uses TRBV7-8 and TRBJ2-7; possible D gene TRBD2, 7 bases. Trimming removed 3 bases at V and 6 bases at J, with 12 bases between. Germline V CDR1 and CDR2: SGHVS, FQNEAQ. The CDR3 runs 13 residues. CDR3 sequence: CASSFRGAVEQYF. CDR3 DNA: TGTGCCAGCAGCTTTCGGGGGGCGGTCGAGCAGTACTTC.

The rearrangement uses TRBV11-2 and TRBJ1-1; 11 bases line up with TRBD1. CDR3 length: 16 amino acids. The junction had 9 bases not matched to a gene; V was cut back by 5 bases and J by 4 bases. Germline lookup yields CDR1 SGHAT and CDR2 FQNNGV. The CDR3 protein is CASSLGTGGLRTEAFF. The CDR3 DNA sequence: TGTGCCAGCAGCCTTGGGACAGGGGGGCTCCGCACTGAAGCTTTCTTT.

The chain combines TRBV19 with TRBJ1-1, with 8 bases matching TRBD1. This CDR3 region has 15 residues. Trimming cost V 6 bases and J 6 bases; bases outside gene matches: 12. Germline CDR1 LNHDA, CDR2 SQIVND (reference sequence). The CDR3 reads CASRSQGARVAEAFF. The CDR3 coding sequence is TGTGCCAGTAGGTCCCAGGGGGCTCGGGTGGCTGAAGCTTTCTTT. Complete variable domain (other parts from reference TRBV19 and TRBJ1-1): DGGITQSPKYLFRKEGQNVTLSCEQNLNHDAMYWYRQDPGQGLRLIYYSQIVNDFQKGDIAEGYSVSREKKESFPLTVTSAQKNPTAFYLCASRSQGARVAEAFFGQGTRLTVV.

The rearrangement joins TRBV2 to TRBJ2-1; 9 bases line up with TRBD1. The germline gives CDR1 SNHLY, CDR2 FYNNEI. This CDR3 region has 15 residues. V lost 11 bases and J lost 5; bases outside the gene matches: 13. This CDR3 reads CAGQTGTGYHNEQFF. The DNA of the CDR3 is TGTGCCGGCCAGACCGGGACAGGGTACCACAATGAGCAGTTCTTC.

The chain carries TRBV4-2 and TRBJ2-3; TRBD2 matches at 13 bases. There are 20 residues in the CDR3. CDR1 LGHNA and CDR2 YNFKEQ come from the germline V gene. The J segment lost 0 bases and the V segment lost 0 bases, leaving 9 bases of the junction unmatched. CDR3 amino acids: CASSQEGTSGGASSTDTQYF. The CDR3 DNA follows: TGTGCCAGCAGCCAAGAAGGAACTAGCGGGGGGGCCTCAAGCACAGATACGCAGTATTTT.

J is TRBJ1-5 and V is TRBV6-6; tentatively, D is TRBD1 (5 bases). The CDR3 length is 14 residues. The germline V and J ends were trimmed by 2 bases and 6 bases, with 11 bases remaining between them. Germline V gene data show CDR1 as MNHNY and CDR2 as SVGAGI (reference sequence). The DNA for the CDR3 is TGTGCCAGCAGTTACGGCAGGGAGGGTCAGCCCCAGCATTTT. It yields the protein CASSYGREGQPQHF.

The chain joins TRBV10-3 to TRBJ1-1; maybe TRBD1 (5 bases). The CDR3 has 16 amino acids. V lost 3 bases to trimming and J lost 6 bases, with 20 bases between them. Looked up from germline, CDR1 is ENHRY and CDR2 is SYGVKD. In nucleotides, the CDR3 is TGTGCCATCAGTGATAGTCCCCAGGGAGGGTCGGCTGAAGCTTTCTTT. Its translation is CAISDSPQGGSAEAFF.

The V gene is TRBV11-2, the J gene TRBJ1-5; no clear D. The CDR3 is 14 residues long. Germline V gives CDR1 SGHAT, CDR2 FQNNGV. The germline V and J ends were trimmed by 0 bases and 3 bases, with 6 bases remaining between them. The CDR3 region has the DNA TGTGCCAGCAGCTTAGAGGGCTACAATCAGCCCCAGCATTTT. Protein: CASSLEGYNQPQHF. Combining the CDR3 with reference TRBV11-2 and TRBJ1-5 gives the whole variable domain EAGVAQSPRYKIIEKRQSVAFWCNPISGHATLYWYQQILGQGPKLLIQFQNNGVVDDSQLPKDRFSAERLKGVDSTLKIQPAKLEDSAVYLCASSLEGYNQPQHFGDGTRLSIL.

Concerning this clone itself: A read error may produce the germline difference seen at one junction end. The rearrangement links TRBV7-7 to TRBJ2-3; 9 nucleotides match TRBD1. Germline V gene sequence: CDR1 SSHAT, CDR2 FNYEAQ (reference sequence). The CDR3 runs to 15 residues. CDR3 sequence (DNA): TGTGCTAGCAGCATGACAGGGGGGGATGGAGATACGCAGTATTTT. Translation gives CASSMTGGDGDTQYF.

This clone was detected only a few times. CDR3 in amino acids: CASSLGQNEQFF. CDR3 coding DNA: TGTGCCAGCAGCTTAGGACAGAATGAGCAGTTCTTC. V gene TRBV11-2 combines with J gene TRBJ2-1, with D tentatively TRBD1 (5 bases). CDR3 length equals 12 residues. Trimming pared 1 base from V and 7 bases from J, leaving 5 bases between. Germline values: CDR1 SGHAT, CDR2 FQNNGV.

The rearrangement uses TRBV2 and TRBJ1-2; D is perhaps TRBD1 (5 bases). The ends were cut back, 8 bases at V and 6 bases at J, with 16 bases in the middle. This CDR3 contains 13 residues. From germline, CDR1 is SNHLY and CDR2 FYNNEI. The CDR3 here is CASSSLGGNGYTF. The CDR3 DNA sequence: TGTGCCAGCTCCTCCCTCGGGGGGAATGGCTACACCTTC.

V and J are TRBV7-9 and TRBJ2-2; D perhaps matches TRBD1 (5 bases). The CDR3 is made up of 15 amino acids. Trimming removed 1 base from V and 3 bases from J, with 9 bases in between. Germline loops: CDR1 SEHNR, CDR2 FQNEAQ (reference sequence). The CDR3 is CASSLDGRDTGELFF. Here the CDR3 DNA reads TGTGCCAGCAGCTTAGATGGCAGGGACACCGGGGAGCTGTTTTTT. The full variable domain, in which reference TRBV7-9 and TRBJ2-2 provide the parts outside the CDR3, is DTGVSQNPRHKITKRGQNVTFRCDPISEHNRLYWYRQTLGQGPEFLTYFQNEAQLEKSRLLSDRFSAERPKGSFSTLEIQRTEQGDSAMYLCASSLDGRDTGELFFGEGSRLTVL.

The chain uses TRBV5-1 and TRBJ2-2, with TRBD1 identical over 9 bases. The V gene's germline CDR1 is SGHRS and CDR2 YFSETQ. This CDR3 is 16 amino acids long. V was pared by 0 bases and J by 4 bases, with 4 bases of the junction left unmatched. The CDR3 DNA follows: TGCGCCAGCAGCTTGGGGACAGGGGCGGTCACCGGGGAGCTGTTTTTT. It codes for CASSLGTGAVTGELFF.

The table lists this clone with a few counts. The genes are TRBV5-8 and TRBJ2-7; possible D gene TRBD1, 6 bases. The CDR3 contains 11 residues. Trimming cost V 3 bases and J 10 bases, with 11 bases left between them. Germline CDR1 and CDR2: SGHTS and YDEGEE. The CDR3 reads CASSYRQVQYF. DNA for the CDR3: TGTGCCAGCAGCTACCGACAGGTCCAGTACTTC. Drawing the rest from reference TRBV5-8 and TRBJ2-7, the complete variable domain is EAGVTQSPTHLIKTRGQQATLRCSPISGHTSVYWYQQALGLGLQFLLWYDEGEERNRGNFPPRFSGRQFPNYSSELNVNALELEDSALYLCASSYRQVQYFGPGTRLTVT.

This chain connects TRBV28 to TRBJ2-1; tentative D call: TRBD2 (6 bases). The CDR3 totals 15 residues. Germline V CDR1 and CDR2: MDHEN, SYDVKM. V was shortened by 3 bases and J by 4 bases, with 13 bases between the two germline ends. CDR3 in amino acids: CASSFPLASYNEQFF. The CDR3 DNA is TGTGCCAGCAGTTTCCCTCTAGCGAGTTACAATGAGCAGTTCTTC.

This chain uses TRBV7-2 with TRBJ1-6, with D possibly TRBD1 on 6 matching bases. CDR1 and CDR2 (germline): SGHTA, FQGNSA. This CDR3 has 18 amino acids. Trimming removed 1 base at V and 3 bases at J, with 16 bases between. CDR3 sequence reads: CASSLEAGANLYNSPLHF. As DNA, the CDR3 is TGTGCCAGCAGCTTAGAGGCAGGGGCCAACCTCTATAATTCACCCCTCCACTTT.

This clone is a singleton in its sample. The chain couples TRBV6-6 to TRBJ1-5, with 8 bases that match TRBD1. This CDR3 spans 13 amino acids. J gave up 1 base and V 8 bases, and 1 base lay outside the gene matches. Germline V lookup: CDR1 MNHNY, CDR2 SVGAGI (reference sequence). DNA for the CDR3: TGTGCCAGCCGACAGGGGAGCAATCAGCCCCAGCATTTT. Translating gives CASRQGSNQPQHF.

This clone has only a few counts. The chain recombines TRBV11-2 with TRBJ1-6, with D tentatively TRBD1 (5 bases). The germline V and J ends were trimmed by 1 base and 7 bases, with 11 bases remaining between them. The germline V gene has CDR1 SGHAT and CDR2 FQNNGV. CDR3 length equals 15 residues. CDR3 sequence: CASSLVGAANSPLHF. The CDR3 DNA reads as TGTGCCAGCAGCTTAGTTGGGGCCGCGAATTCACCCCTCCACTTT.

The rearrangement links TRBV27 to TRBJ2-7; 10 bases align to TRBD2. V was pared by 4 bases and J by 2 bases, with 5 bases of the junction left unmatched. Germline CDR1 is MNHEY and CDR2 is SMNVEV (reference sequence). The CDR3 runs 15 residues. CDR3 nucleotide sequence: TGTGCCAGCAGTTACGTAGCGGGGGGCCCCTACGAGCAGTACGTC. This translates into CASSYVAGGPYEQYV.

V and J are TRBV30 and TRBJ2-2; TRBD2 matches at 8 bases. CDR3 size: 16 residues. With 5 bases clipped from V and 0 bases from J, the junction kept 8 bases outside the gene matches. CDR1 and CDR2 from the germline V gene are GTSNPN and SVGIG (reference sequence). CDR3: CAWRLSGTANTGELFF. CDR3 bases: TGTGCCTGGCGTCTTAGCGGGACTGCGAACACCGGGGAGCTGTTTTTT.

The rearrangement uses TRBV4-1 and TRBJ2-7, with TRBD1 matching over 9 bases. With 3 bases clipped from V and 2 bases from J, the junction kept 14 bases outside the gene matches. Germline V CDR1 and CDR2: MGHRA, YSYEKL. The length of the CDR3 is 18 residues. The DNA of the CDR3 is TGCGCCAGCAGCCAGGAGGGGAACAGGGGGCCCGGGGCCTACGAGCAGTACTTC. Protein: CASSQEGNRGPGAYEQYF.

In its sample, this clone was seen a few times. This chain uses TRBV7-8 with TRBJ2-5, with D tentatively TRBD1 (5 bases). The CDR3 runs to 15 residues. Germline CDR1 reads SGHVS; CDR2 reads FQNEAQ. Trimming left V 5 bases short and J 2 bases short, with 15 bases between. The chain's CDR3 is CASSPGLLRQETQYF. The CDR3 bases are TGTGCCAGCAGCCCAGGGTTGTTACGGCAAGAGACCCAGTACTTC.

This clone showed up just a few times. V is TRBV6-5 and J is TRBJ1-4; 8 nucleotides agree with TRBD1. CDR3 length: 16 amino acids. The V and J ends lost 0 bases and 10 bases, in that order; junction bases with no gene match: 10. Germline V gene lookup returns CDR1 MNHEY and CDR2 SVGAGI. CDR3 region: CASSYSKRQGFGKLFF. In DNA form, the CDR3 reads TGTGCCAGCAGTTACTCGAAAAGACAGGGGTTTGGAAAACTGTTTTTT.

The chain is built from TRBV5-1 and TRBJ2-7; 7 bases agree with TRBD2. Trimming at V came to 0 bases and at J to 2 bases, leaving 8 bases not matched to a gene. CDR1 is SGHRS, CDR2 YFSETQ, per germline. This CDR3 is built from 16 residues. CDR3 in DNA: TGCGCCAGCAGCTTGGGGGTCCCCCGGGGGGCCTACGAGCAGTACTTC. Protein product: CASSLGVPRGAYEQYF. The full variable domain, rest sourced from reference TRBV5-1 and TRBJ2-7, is KAGVTQTPRYLIKTRGQQVTLSCSPISGHRSVSWYQQTPGQGLQFLFEYFSETQRNKGNFPGRFSGRQFSNSRSEMNVSTLELGDSALYLCASSLGVPRGAYEQYFGPGTRLTVT.

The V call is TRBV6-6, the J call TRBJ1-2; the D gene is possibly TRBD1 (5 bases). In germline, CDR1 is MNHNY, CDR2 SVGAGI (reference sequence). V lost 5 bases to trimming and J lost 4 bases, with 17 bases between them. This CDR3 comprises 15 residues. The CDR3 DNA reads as TGTGCCAGCAGTCCACGACAGACACTTTTCTATGGCTACACCTTC. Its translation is CASSPRQTLFYGYTF.

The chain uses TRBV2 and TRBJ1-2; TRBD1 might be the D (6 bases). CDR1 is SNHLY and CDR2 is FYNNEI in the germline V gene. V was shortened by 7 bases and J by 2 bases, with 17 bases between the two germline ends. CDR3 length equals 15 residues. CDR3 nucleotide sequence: TGTGCCAGCAAGTGGAGTACAGGGCCGAACTATGGCTACACCTTC. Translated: CASKWSTGPNYGYTF.

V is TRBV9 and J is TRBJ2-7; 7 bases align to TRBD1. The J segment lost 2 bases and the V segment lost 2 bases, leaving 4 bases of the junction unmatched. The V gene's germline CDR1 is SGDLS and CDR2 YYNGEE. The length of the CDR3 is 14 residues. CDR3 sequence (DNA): TGTGCCAGCAGCGTTGCGACAGGGACCTACGAGCAGTACTTC. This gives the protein CASSVATGTYEQYF.

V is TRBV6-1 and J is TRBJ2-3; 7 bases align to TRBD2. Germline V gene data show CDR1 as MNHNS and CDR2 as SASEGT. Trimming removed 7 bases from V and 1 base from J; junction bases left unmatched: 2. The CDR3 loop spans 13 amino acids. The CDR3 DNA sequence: TGTGCCAGCAACGCGGGGGGCACAGATACGCAGTATTTT. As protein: CASNAGGTDTQYF.

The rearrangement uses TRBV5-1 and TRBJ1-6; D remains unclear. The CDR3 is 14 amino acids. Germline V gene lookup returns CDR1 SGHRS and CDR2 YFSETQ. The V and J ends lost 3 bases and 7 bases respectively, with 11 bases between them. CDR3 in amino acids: CASSSEARNSPLHF. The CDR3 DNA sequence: TGCGCCAGCAGCTCAGAAGCCAGGAATTCACCCCTCCACTTT.

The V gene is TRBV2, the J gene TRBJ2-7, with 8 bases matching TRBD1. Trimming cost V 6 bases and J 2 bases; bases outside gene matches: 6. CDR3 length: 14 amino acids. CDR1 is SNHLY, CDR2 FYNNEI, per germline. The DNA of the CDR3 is TGTGCCAGCAGCTCGACAGGGGATACCTACGAGCAGTACGTC. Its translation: CASSSTGDTYEQYV.

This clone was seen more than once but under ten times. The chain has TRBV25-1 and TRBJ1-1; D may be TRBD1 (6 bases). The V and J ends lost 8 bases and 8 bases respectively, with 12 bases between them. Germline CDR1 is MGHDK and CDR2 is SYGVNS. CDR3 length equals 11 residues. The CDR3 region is CASSGTREAFF. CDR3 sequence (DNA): TGTGCCAGCTCCGGGACACGGGAAGCTTTCTTT.